The 21 T cell receptor beta chains in this list originate from one sample, sequenced in a study of CXCR3-negative and CXCR3-positive naive CD8 T cells. General observations from the study: Naive CXCR3-positive cells had TRB CDR3s more hydrophobic than those of CXCR3-negative naive cells.

The method, 5' RACE with UMI labels, was used to prepare the TRB cDNA libraries. From its re-call of the 5' RACE reads, TCRdb lists each CDR3 protein once, without DNA. The sample includes some 150,000 distinct CDR3 sequences. Their antigens are not known. Input material: naive CXCR3+ CD8+ T cells from blood. Subset meaning: CD45RO-CCR7+CD27+CD95- naive CD8+ T cells expressing CXCR3 (TNR3+). The receptors derive from a human donor in good health. Some clones in this sample may be carry-over from other donors' samples.

The genes are TRBV5-1 and TRBJ2-7; TCRdb gives TRBD1 as the D gene, but with no DNA this cannot be confirmed. CDR1 SGHRS and CDR2 YFSETQ come from the germline V gene. The CDR3 contains 14 residues. The CDR3 is CASSWGTGAYEQYF.

This sequence joins TRBV7-9 and TRBJ2-3. The CDR3 has 12 residues. Per the germline V gene, CDR1 is SEHNR and CDR2 is FQNEAQ (reference sequence). CDR3 in amino acids: CASSLPQDTQYF. Drawing the rest from reference TRBV7-9 and TRBJ2-3, the complete variable domain is DTGVSQNPRHKITKRGQNVTFRCDPISEHNRLYWYRQTLGQGPEFLTYFQNEAQLEKSRLLSDRFSAERPKGSFSTLEIQRTEQGDSAMYLCASSLPQDTQYFGPGTRLTVL.

The V and J genes are TRBV7-8 and TRBJ1-1; TCRdb's D gene call, TRBD1, goes unchecked for lack of DNA. The CDR3 contains 15 residues. Germline assignment: CDR1 SGHVS and CDR2 FQNEAQ. CDR3: CASSTTGRLNTEAFF. Full variable domain (missing parts from reference TRBV7-8 and TRBJ1-1): GAGVSQSPRYKVAKRGQDVALRCDPISGHVSLFWYQQALGQGPEFLTYFQNEAQLDKSGLPSDRFFAERPEGSVSTLKIQRTQQEDSAVYLCASSTTGRLNTEAFFGQGTRLTVV.

The CDR3 is CASSLPVYTYEQYF. The chain combines TRBV11-2 with TRBJ2-7. The length of the CDR3 is 14 residues. Germline-derived CDR1 and CDR2 are SGHAT and FQNNGV.

This chain's CDR3 is CASSKVEGQETQYF. The rearrangement uses TRBV21-1 and TRBJ2-5; TCRdb picks TRBD2, but there is no DNA to check that call. TRBV21-1 is a pseudogene segment. The CDR3 extends over 14 amino acids.

The V and J genes are TRBV12-3 or TRBV12-4 and TRBJ1-2. The CDR3 is 12 amino acids. The CDR3 sequence: CASSDNNYGYTF.

The chain has TRBV7-7 and TRBJ1-3. Germline-derived CDR1 and CDR2 are SSHAT and FNYEAQ (reference sequence). This CDR3 comprises 15 residues. CDR3 loop: CASSLDQSSGNTIYF. Drawing the rest from reference TRBV7-7 and TRBJ1-3, the complete variable domain is GAGVSQSPRYKVTKRGQDVTLRCDPISSHATLYWYQQALGQGPEFLTYFNYEAQPDKSGLPSDRFSAERPEGSISTLTIQRTEQRDSAMYRCASSLDQSSGNTIYFGEGSWLTVV.

The chain carries TRBV7-6 and TRBJ2-5; TCRdb's D call of TRBD2 is untestable without DNA. Germline V gene data show CDR1 as SGHVS and CDR2 as FNYEAQ. The CDR3 is made up of 17 amino acids. CDR3 in amino acids: CASSRLAGVEAQETQYF. The full variable domain, rest sourced from reference TRBV7-6 and TRBJ2-5, is GAGVSQSPRYKVTKRGQDVALRCDPISGHVSLYWYRQALGQGPEFLTYFNYEAQQDKSGLPNDRFSAERPEGSISTLTIQRTEQRDSAMYRCASSRLAGVEAQETQYFGPGTRLLVL.

V and J are TRBV4-3 and TRBJ2-2. Per germline, CDR1 LGHNA and CDR2 YSLEER. This CDR3 comprises 14 residues. The CDR3: CASSQDVDTGELFF.

The CDR3 reads CAWSVRGSGELFF. The chain recombines TRBV30 with TRBJ2-2; TCRdb's D gene call, TRBD1, goes unchecked for lack of DNA. The CDR3 contains 13 residues. Germline V gene sequence: CDR1 GTSNPN, CDR2 SVGIG (reference sequence). The whole variable domain, filled in from reference TRBV30 and TRBJ2-2, reads SQTIHQWPATLVQPVGSPLSLECTVEGTSNPNLYWYRQAAGRGLQLLFYSVGIGQISSEVPQNLSASRPQDRQFILSSKKLLLSDSGFYLCAWSVRGSGELFFGEGSRLTVL.

The genes are TRBV28 and TRBJ1-1; TCRdb designates TRBD1, a call that cannot be tested without DNA. The CDR3 runs 13 residues. CDR1 and CDR2 (germline): MDHEN, SYDVKM. CDR3 loop: CASRSGIPLEAFF.

The J gene is TRBJ1-1, the V gene TRBV6-5; the TRBD1 assignment by TCRdb is unverifiable without DNA. Germline V gene sequence: CDR1 MNHEY, CDR2 SVGAGI. The CDR3 is 15 amino acids. CDR3 sequence reads: CASSYSRVQYTEAFF.

The rearrangement joins TRBV5-1 to TRBJ2-1; TCRdb names TRBD1, which stays unverified in the absence of DNA. Per the germline V gene, CDR1 is SGHRS and CDR2 is YFSETQ. CDR3 length equals 17 residues. The CDR3 spells CASSSQDTGLAYNEQFF.

The chain recombines TRBV9 with TRBJ2-5; there is no DNA to check the TCRdb D call of TRBD1. Germline V gene data show CDR1 as SGDLS and CDR2 as YYNGEE. The CDR3 is made up of 14 amino acids. This chain's CDR3 is CASGGGGSQETQYF.

V usage is TRBV28 and J usage is TRBJ2-7; TCRdb's D gene call, TRBD2, goes unchecked for lack of DNA. This CDR3 comprises 18 residues. Germline V gene sequence: CDR1 MDHEN, CDR2 SYDVKM. CDR3 amino acids: CASSPPLLVSGGYHEQYF.

The rearrangement links TRBV28 to TRBJ2-7; TCRdb's assignment of TRBD2 cannot be checked, as there is no DNA. This CDR3 comprises 15 residues. Germline assignment: CDR1 MDHEN and CDR2 SYDVKM. The CDR3 spells CASSFSWAGTYEQYF.

The V gene is TRBV4-3, the J gene TRBJ2-1; TCRdb's assignment of TRBD2 cannot be checked, as there is no DNA. Germline V gene lookup returns CDR1 LGHNA and CDR2 YSLEER. There are 16 residues in the CDR3. The chain's CDR3 is CASSRRLAGPYNEQFF.

The rearrangement joins TRBV10-2 to TRBJ2-1. CDR1 is WSHSY and CDR2 is SAAADI in the germline V gene. The CDR3 consists of 14 residues. The CDR3 spells CASMVGGPFNEQFF.

The CDR3 region is CASSPTGGGYGYTF. The chain recombines TRBV28 with TRBJ1-2; there is no DNA to check the TCRdb D call of TRBD1. The CDR3 extends over 14 amino acids. Per germline, CDR1 MDHEN and CDR2 SYDVKM.

V gene TRBV15 combines with J gene TRBJ1-4; with no DNA, the TCRdb D assignment of TRBD1 cannot be verified. The CDR3 is 14 amino acids. CDR1 is LNHNV, CDR2 YYDKDF, per germline (reference sequence). The CDR3 here is CATSAGQGDEKLFF.

This rearrangement joins TRBV28 to TRBJ2-7. CDR1 is MDHEN and CDR2 is SYDVKM in the germline V gene. CDR3 length: 14 residues. The CDR3 reads CASSFLDKVYEQYF.